The subject of this entry is one T cell receptor (beta chain). Donors were Caucasian adults residing in Nashville, Tennessee, USA. It was about 100 million PBMCs that unsorted samples used for genomic DNA. V shed 5 bases and J shed 4 bases, with 11 bases lying between them. The CDR3 has 13 residues. Germline values: CDR1 MNHNS, CDR2 SASEGT. The sample is drawn from a study of shared clonotypes between healthy human individuals. The study ran the assay at deep level. Every subset's genomic DNA went evenly onto several immunoSEQ plates. The protocol was immunoSEQ multiplex PCR, while the TCRdb copy is restricted to in-frame clones and leaves out a portion. Of hundreds of thousands of clones listed, over 60% are singletons.

Sequenced input: PBMCs. This rearrangement joins TRBV6-1 to TRBJ1-2; D may be TRBD1 (5 bases). The origin of this receptor is a woman aged 40 to 50 in good health. Some clones in this sample may be carry-over from other donors' samples. The CDR3 DNA reads TGTGCCAGCAGTTTAGGGGTCTTCTATGGCTACACCTTC. Translated: CASSLGVFYGYTF.